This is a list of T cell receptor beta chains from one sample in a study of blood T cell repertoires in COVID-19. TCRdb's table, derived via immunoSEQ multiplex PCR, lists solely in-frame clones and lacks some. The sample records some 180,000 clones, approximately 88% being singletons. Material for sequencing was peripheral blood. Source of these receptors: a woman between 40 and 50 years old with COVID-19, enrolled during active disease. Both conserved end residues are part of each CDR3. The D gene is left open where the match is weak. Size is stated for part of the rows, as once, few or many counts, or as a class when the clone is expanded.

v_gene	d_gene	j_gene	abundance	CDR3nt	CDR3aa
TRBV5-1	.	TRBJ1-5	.	TGCGCCAGCAGCTTATCGGGGGGTTTTAGCAATCAGCCCCAGCATTTT	CASSLSGGFSNQPQHF
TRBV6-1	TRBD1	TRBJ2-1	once	TGTGCCAGCAGTGAAGTTCCGGGACAGTCTAATGAGCAGTTCTTC	CASSEVPGQSNEQFF
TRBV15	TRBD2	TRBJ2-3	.	TGTGCCACCAGCACCTACACCTTAGCGGGAGAAGGAGATACGCAGTATTTT	CATSTYTLAGEGDTQYF
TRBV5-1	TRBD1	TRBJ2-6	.	TGCGCCAGCAGCATTGGGGACAGGGCTGGGGCCAACGTCCTGACTTTC	CASSIGDRAGANVLTF
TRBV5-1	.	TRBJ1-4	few	TGCGCCACCATGGGGGAGGAGGAAAAACTGTTTTTT	CATMGEEEKLFF
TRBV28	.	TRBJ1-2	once	TGTGCCAGCAGAACCACAGGTGCCTATGGCTACACCTTC	CASRTTGAYGYTF
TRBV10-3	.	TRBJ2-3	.	TGTGCCATCAGTGTGAGTCCCGCGGCAGATACGCAGTATTTT	CAISVSPAADTQYF
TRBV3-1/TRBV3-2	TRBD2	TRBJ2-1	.	TGTGCCAGCAGCCAGGGAGGGCACTACAATGAGCAGTTCTTC	CASSQGGHYNEQFF
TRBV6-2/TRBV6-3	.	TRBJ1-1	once	TGTGCCAGCAGTTTCCTTGGCGGCTTTGAAGCTTTCTTT	CASSFLGGFEAFF
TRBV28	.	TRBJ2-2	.	TGTGCCAGCGCTTCCCATCAAGTCGGGACCGGGGAGCTGTTTTTT	CASASHQVGTGELFF
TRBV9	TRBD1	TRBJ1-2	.	TGTGCCAGCAGCGACACCCTACAGGGGAACTATGGCTACACCTTC	CASSDTLQGNYGYTF
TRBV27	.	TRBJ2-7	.	TGTGCCAGCAGTTCCCAGGGGCTCGTGTACGAGCAGTACTTC	CASSSQGLVYEQYF
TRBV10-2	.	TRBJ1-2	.	TGCGCCATTTCGGGGGAATTCTCTGGCTACACCTTC	CAISGEFSGYTF
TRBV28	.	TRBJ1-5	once	TGTGCCAGCAGAAAACAGACCAATCAGCCCCAGCATTTT	CASRKQTNQPQHF
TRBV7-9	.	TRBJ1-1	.	TGTGCCAGCAGCTTAGCGAGCGGGGGGTACGAAGCTTTCTTT	CASSLASGGYEAFF
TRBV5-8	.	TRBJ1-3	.	TGTGCCAGCAGCTTGAGACTTATTTCCCCCTCTGGAAACACCATATATTTT	CASSLRLISPSGNTIYF
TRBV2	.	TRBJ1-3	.	TGTGCCAGCAGTGAGGGGAGCCAACCTGGAAACACCATATATTTT	CASSEGSQPGNTIYF
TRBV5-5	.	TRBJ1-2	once	TGTGCCAGCAGCGATAGGACAGAGAGCAACTATGGCTACACCTTC	CASSDRTESNYGYTF
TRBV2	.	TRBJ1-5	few	TGTGCCAGCAGTGGGCACACGGAGGAGAGCAATCAGCCCCAGCATTTT	CASSGHTEESNQPQHF
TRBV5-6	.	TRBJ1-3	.	TGTGCCAGCAGCGTCCTTGCTTATGGGGCAGGGAAGTCTGGAAACACCATATATTTT	CASSVLAYGAGKSGNTIYF
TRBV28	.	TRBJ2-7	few	TGTGCCATCTCTAGAGGTTTCGGGTACGAGCAGTACTTC	CAISRGFGYEQYF
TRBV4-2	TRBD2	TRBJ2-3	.	TGTGCCAGCAGCCAAGATGGGCTAGCGGCTTACACAGATACGCAGTATTTT	CASSQDGLAAYTDTQYF
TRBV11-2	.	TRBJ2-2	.	TGTGCCAGCAGCCCCCTCGGAGCGGCCGGGGAGCTGTTTTTT	CASSPLGAAGELFF
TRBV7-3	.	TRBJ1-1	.	TGTGCCAGCAGCTTAGCACAGAACACTGAAGCTTTCTTT	CASSLAQNTEAFF
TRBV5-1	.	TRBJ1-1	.	TGCGCCAGCAGCTCGGGGGGGCCAAATGAAGCTTTCTTT	CASSSGGPNEAFF
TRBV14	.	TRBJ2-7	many	TGTGCCAGCAGCGCAGCCAGGGTGGGCGAGCAGTACTTC	CASSAARVGEQYF
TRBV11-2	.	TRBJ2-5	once	TGTGCCAGCACCCCTTCCTGGGGACAACCGGGGACCCAGTACTTC	CASTPSWGQPGTQYF